These 26 T cell receptor beta chains were all obtained from the same sample, sequenced in a study of shared clonotypes between healthy human individuals. The data were produced by immunoSEQ multiplex PCR, yet TCRdb's version contains in-frame clones alone and is incomplete. The sample yields a few million clones, approximately 90% seen once. The sample consisted of naive CD4+ T cells from PBMCs. The sample's subset: CD45RA+ positively selected. The receptors stem from a man younger than 30 in good health. Some clones in this sample may be carry-over from other donors' samples.

This clone was seen just once. The chain employs TRBV9 and TRBJ2-1; D is ambiguous. The ends were cut back, 3 bases at V and 5 bases at J, with 9 bases in the middle. This CDR3 has 13 amino acids. CDR1 and CDR2 from the germline V gene are SGDLS and YYNGEE. The CDR3 DNA is TGTGCCAGCAGCGCCTCCAGACACAATGAGCAGTTCTTC. Amino acid sequence: CASSASRHNEQFF.

In its sample, this clone was seen once. The rearrangement uses TRBV6-5 and TRBJ1-1; TRBD1 matches at 8 bases. This CDR3 is built from 13 residues. J gave up 7 bases and V 4 bases, and 5 bases lay outside the gene matches. Germline V CDR1 and CDR2: MNHEY, SVGAGI. The CDR3, as DNA: TGTGCCAGCAGTTTGGGACAGGCCGGTGAAGCTTTCTTT. Residues: CASSLGQAGEAFF.

The chain is built from TRBV30 and TRBJ2-5; 8 positions match TRBD2. V was clipped by 6 bases and J by 5 bases; unmatched bases: 5. The CDR3 has 12 residues. Germline CDR1 reads GTSNPN; CDR2 reads SVGIG (reference sequence). CDR3 bases: TGTGCCTGCCAGCGGGGGCTTGAGACCCAGTACTTC. Amino acids: CACQRGLETQYF.

In its sample, this clone was seen once. This chain links TRBV7-9 with TRBJ2-1; D is ambiguous. The CDR3 totals 15 residues. With 3 bases removed from V and 0 bases from J, the gap between germline ends came to 9 bases. Looked up from germline, CDR1 is SEHNR and CDR2 is FQNEAQ (reference sequence). The CDR3 spells CASSLRSGSYNEQFF. CDR3 coding DNA: TGTGCCAGCAGCTTGAGGTCGGGCTCCTACAATGAGCAGTTCTTC.

The chain has TRBV11-1 and TRBJ2-5, with 7 bases matching TRBD1. V lost 5 bases, J lost 7 bases, and 10 bases stayed unmatched. The CDR3 runs 14 residues. Germline CDR1 SGHAT, CDR2 FQDESV (reference sequence). The DNA of the CDR3 is TGTGCCAGCAGCGTTACAGGGGCTTTAGGGACCCAGTACTTC. Amino acid sequence: CASSVTGALGTQYF.

V gene TRBV5-1 combines with J gene TRBJ2-7, with 11 bases fitting TRBD2. Germline CDR1 reads SGHRS; CDR2 reads YFSETQ. The CDR3 consists of 15 residues. Unmatched junction bases numbered 7, after V lost 2 bases and J lost 6 bases. The DNA for the CDR3 is TGCGCCAGCAGCTTACTAGCGGGAGCTTCCGGCGAGCAGTACTTC. Protein sequence: CASSLLAGASGEQYF. The entire variable domain, with the rest obtained from reference TRBV5-1 and TRBJ2-7, is as follows: KAGVTQTPRYLIKTRGQQVTLSCSPISGHRSVSWYQQTPGQGLQFLFEYFSETQRNKGNFPGRFSGRQFSNSRSEMNVSTLELGDSALYLCASSLLAGASGEQYFGPGTRLTVT.

The chain links TRBV7-2 to TRBJ1-1; D not resolved. The CDR3 covers 19 residues. V was trimmed by 1 base and J by 0 bases, leaving 21 bases between them. The germline CDR1 and CDR2 sequences are SGHTA and FQGNSA. The CDR3 sequence is CASSLGVGSWGGVNTEAFF. CDR3 DNA: TGTGCCAGCAGCTTAGGGGTCGGGAGCTGGGGTGGGGTGAACACTGAAGCTTTCTTT.

This rearrangement joins TRBV27 to TRBJ2-1; no reliable D call. Trimming took 3 bases from V and 0 from J, leaving 9 bases between them. This CDR3 region has 15 residues. Germline lookup yields CDR1 MNHEY and CDR2 SMNVEV (reference sequence). The CDR3 sequence: CASSFRSSSYNEQFF. CDR3 nucleotide sequence: TGTGCCAGCAGTTTTCGGAGTAGCTCCTACAATGAGCAGTTCTTC.

This clone has a single count. V gene TRBV10-3 combines with J gene TRBJ2-7, with 7 bases aligning to TRBD2. The germline V gene has CDR1 ENHRY and CDR2 SYGVKD. The CDR3 length is 16 residues. Unmatched junction bases numbered 12, after V lost 3 bases and J lost 4 bases. In nucleotides, the CDR3 is TGTGCCATCAGTGACGGCGGGAGCCCCTCTCGGTACGAGCAGTACTTC. This encodes CAISDGGSPSRYEQYF.

This clone was recorded only once. V and J are TRBV5-1 and TRBJ1-1, with 10 bases that match TRBD1. The V segment lost 5 bases and the J segment 0 bases; nucleotides outside the gene matches: 7. CDR3 length: 16 residues. In germline, CDR1 is SGHRS, CDR2 YFSETQ. In nucleotides, the CDR3 is TGCGCCAGCAGAAAAGGGACAGGGGCAATGAACACTGAAGCTTTCTTT. This encodes CASRKGTGAMNTEAFF.

Note on this clone: The sample holds other DNA sequences that translate to the same CDR3. V and J are TRBV19 and TRBJ2-5, with D hard to call. V gave up 2 bases and J gave up 5 bases, with 3 bases separating them. Germline assignment: CDR1 LNHDA and CDR2 SQIVND (reference sequence). The CDR3 spans 11 residues. The CDR3 nucleotides read TGTGCCAGTAGTATACGGGAGACCCAGTACTTC. Protein: CASSIRETQYF.

The chain joins TRBV29-1 to TRBJ1-2; perhaps TRBD1 as D (6 bases). The CDR3 is 13 amino acids. V lost 5 bases, J lost 2 bases, and 12 bases lay in between. Germline assignment: CDR1 SQVTM and CDR2 ANQGSEA. The CDR3 loop reads CSVTQGSNYGYTF. DNA of the CDR3: TGCAGCGTTACACAGGGATCCAACTATGGCTACACCTTC.

The chain recombines TRBV4-3 with TRBJ2-1; 8 positions agree with TRBD2. V shed 0 bases, J shed 9 bases, and the junction held 10 bases outside the gene matches. The length of the CDR3 is 16 residues. The germline CDR1 and CDR2 sequences are LGHNA and YSLEER. The CDR3 here is CASSQDQPGLVAEQFF. DNA of the CDR3: TGCGCCAGCAGCCAAGATCAGCCGGGACTAGTAGCTGAGCAGTTCTTC.

The rearrangement links TRBV9 to TRBJ1-1; D possibly corresponds to TRBD1 (6 bases). Germline CDR1 SGDLS, CDR2 YYNGEE. The CDR3 is 15 amino acids. Trimming left V 4 bases short and J 4 bases short, with 17 bases between. The CDR3 region is CASSSGVHEGTEAFF. The CDR3 DNA reads as TGTGCCAGCAGCTCAGGGGTCCATGAAGGCACTGAAGCTTTCTTT.

CDR3: CASSLDTGANTGELFF. The CDR3 DNA follows: TGTGCCAGCAGCTTAGACACAGGGGCGAACACCGGGGAGCTGTTTTTT. The chain employs TRBV11-3 and TRBJ2-2, with TRBD1 matching 7 bases. With 0 bases clipped from V and 0 bases from J, the junction kept 1 base outside the gene matches. CDR3 length equals 16 residues. CDR1 SGHNT and CDR2 YENEEA come from the germline V gene.

The table lists this clone with a count of one. The chain uses TRBV7-2 and TRBJ2-3; TRBD2 aligns across 8 bases. Trimming cost V 5 bases and J 5 bases; bases outside gene matches: 12. Looked up from germline, CDR1 is SGHTA and CDR2 is FQGNSA. The CDR3 length is 16 residues. The CDR3 is CASSRRTGGPGDTQYF. In DNA, the CDR3 is TGTGCCAGCAGCCGCCGGACGGGAGGGCCTGGAGATACGCAGTATTTT.

This rearrangement joins TRBV25-1 to TRBJ2-3; maybe TRBD1 (5 bases). This CDR3 has 18 amino acids. V was shortened by 3 bases and J by 9 bases, with 28 bases between the two germline ends. Germline CDR1 is MGHDK and CDR2 is SYGVNS. The CDR3 is CASSDSSGDAPSQGTQYF. Here the CDR3 DNA reads TGTGCCAGCAGTGACTCCAGTGGTGACGCGCCATCGCAGGGAACGCAGTATTTT.

The rearrangement joins TRBV25-1 to TRBJ2-5; the D gene is possibly TRBD1 (5 bases). Germline V lookup: CDR1 MGHDK, CDR2 SYGVNS. The CDR3 length is 14 residues. Trimming pared 7 bases from V and 5 bases from J, leaving 17 bases between. CDR3 amino acids: CASIKSGLGETQYF. Written as DNA, the CDR3 is TGTGCCAGCATCAAATCAGGGCTAGGGGAGACCCAGTACTTC.

The chain has TRBV9 and TRBJ2-7; 7 nucleotides align to TRBD2. After removal of 2 bases from V and 5 bases from J, the junction contained 7 bases not matched to a gene. The CDR3 covers 14 residues. The germline CDR1 and CDR2 sequences are SGDLS and YYNGEE. The CDR3 protein is CASSVTRGSNEQYF. In DNA, the CDR3 is TGTGCCAGCAGCGTGACTCGCGGGAGTAACGAGCAGTACTTC.

The chain couples TRBV25-1 to TRBJ1-2; D is unclear. The germline V and J ends were trimmed by 2 bases and 4 bases, with 11 bases remaining between them. Germline V CDR1 and CDR2: MGHDK, SYGVNS. The CDR3 totals 14 residues. In DNA, the CDR3 is TGTGCCAGCAGTGAAGGGTACAGCTTCTATGGCTACACCTTC. This encodes CASSEGYSFYGYTF.

The rearrangement uses TRBV28 and TRBJ2-2; 8 nucleotides align to TRBD2. The length of the CDR3 is 17 residues. The germline CDR1 and CDR2 sequences are MDHEN and SYDVKM. After removal of 6 bases from V and 0 bases from J, the junction contained 9 bases not matched to a gene. CDR3 sequence reads: CASSQGTRPPNTGELFF. The CDR3 bases are TGTGCCAGCAGCCAAGGGACTAGGCCCCCGAACACCGGGGAGCTGTTTTTT.

The chain links TRBV6-1 to TRBJ2-1; TRBD1 might be the D (5 bases). CDR1 and CDR2 from the germline V gene are MNHNS and SASEGT. CDR3 size: 13 residues. Between the trimmed V and J ends, which lost 10 bases and 14 bases, there was a span of 24 bases. As DNA, the CDR3 is TGTGCCACCAGGGCGGTCGGGTTAATTATGGAGTTCTTC. Amino acid sequence: CATRAVGLIMEFF.

The V and J genes are TRBV5-1 and TRBJ2-2; 8 bases agree with TRBD2. The ends lost 0 bases at V and 3 bases at J; junction bases unmatched: 4. The length of the CDR3 is 16 residues. Germline V gene data show CDR1 as SGHRS and CDR2 as YFSETQ. CDR3 residues: CASSLAGGPDTGELFF. In DNA, the CDR3 is TGCGCCAGCAGCTTGGCGGGAGGGCCGGACACCGGGGAGCTGTTTTTT.

CDR3 region: CASSLQGVSYGYTF. The CDR3 region has the DNA TGCGCCAGCAGCTTACAGGGGGTCTCCTATGGCTACACCTTC. The chain has TRBV5-1 and TRBJ1-2; TRBD1 matches 8 bases. In germline, CDR1 is SGHRS, CDR2 YFSETQ. Trimming at V came to 2 bases and at J to 4 bases, leaving 4 bases not matched to a gene. This CDR3 comprises 14 residues. The full variable domain, with the rest looked up from reference TRBV5-1 and TRBJ1-2, is KAGVTQTPRYLIKTRGQQVTLSCSPISGHRSVSWYQQTPGQGLQFLFEYFSETQRNKGNFPGRFSGRQFSNSRSEMNVSTLELGDSALYLCASSLQGVSYGYTFGSGTRLTVV.

Of note for this clone: The sample holds other DNA sequences that translate to the same CDR3. The rearrangement links TRBV11-2 to TRBJ2-7, with TRBD1 matching over 7 bases. From germline, CDR1 is SGHAT and CDR2 FQNNGV. The CDR3 is 14 residues long. V shed 2 bases and J 1 base; nucleotides not matched to a gene: 2. The chain's CDR3 is CASSLRDRSYEQYF. The CDR3 nucleotides are TGTGCCAGCAGCTTAAGGGACAGATCCTACGAGCAGTACTTC.

The chain employs TRBV7-9 and TRBJ2-5, with D possibly matching TRBD1 (5 bases). Trimming removed 0 bases from V and 0 bases from J, with 17 bases in between. This CDR3 region has 18 residues. From germline, CDR1 is SEHNR and CDR2 FQNEAQ (reference sequence). The CDR3 loop is CASSLATAAIGYQETQYF. The CDR3 bases are TGTGCCAGCAGCTTAGCGACAGCCGCCATAGGGTACCAAGAGACCCAGTACTTC.